Listed below are T cell receptor beta chains from one sample, sequenced in a study of response to subunit inactivated influenza vaccine. TCRdb fed the RT-PCR reads into MiXCR, producing one record per CDR3 protein. The data show about 540,000 distinct CDR3 sequences, 14% seen once. This sample comprised PBMCs from blood, obtained less than 13 days after vaccination. The receptors were gathered from a man in his fifties or sixties who received an inactivated influenza vaccine. Each CDR3 is given with its conserved first and last residue. Each record gives: CDR3 protein, CDR3 DNA, V gene, D gene, J gene, clone size. The D gene is left open where the match is weak. Clone size appears in some rows only: once, few, many, or a class for an expanded clone.

CDR3 protein: CASSQDAGLATQYF
CDR3 DNA: TGTGCCAGCAGCCAAGACGCGGGGTTGGCGACCCAGTACTTC
V gene: TRBV4-2
D gene: -
J gene: TRBJ2-5
clone size: many

CDR3 protein: CASSRTSGGGSYEQYF
CDR3 DNA: TGCGCCAGCAGTCGGACTAGCGGGGGTGGATCCTACGAGCAGTACTTC
V gene: TRBV5-1
D gene: TRBD2
J gene: TRBJ2-7
clone size: -

CDR3 protein: CSARDEDRQTSYEQYF
CDR3 DNA: TGCAGTGCTAGAGATGAGGATAGACAGACCTCCTACGAGCAGTACTTC
V gene: TRBV20-1
D gene: -
J gene: TRBJ2-7
clone size: few

CDR3 protein: CASSHRPPGPLKDGYTF
CDR3 DNA: TGTGCCAGCAGCCACCGCCCTCCGGGACCCCTGAAGGATGGCTACACCTTC
V gene: TRBV4-2
D gene: -
J gene: TRBJ1-2
clone size: -

CDR3 protein: CASSFDLGQGGEKLFF
CDR3 DNA: TGTGCCAGCAGCTTTGACCTGGGACAGGGGGGTGAAAAACTGTTTTTT
V gene: TRBV5-5
D gene: TRBD1
J gene: TRBJ1-4
clone size: -

CDR3 protein: CASSSPTGVHTEAFF
CDR3 DNA: TGTGCCAGCAGCTCTCCGACAGGGGTACACACTGAAGCTTTCTTT
V gene: TRBV7-9
D gene: TRBD1
J gene: TRBJ1-1
clone size: -

CDR3 protein: CSASGTSLPYEQFF
CDR3 DNA: TGCAGTGCTAGTGGGACTAGCCTCCCCTATGAGCAGTTCTTC
V gene: TRBV20-1
D gene: TRBD2
J gene: TRBJ2-1
clone size: -

CDR3 protein: CASSPGTSGRLEQYF
CDR3 DNA: TGTGCCAGCAGCCCCGGGACTAGCGGCCGTCTCGAGCAGTACTTC
V gene: TRBV14
D gene: TRBD2
J gene: TRBJ2-7
clone size: few

CDR3 protein: CASSLVAGVAGELFF
CDR3 DNA: TGTGCCAGCAGCTTAGTGGCAGGGGTCGCCGGGGAGCTGTTTTTT
V gene: TRBV7-2
D gene: -
J gene: TRBJ2-2
clone size: few

CDR3 protein: CASSQGVGVIYEQYF
CDR3 DNA: TGCGCCAGCAGCCAAGGCGTCGGGGTCATCTACGAGCAGTACTTC
V gene: TRBV4-3
D gene: -
J gene: TRBJ2-7
clone size: -

CDR3 protein: CASSHKGQGSTEAFF
CDR3 DNA: TGTGCCAGCAGCCATAAAGGACAGGGGAGCACTGAAGCTTTCTTT
V gene: TRBV5-6
D gene: TRBD1
J gene: TRBJ1-1
clone size: many

CDR3 protein: CASARGGGDTQYF
CDR3 DNA: TGTGCCAGTGCGCGGGGGGGCGGAGATACGCAGTATTTT
V gene: TRBV6-1
D gene: TRBD2
J gene: TRBJ2-3
clone size: -

CDR3 protein: CASRQGASPNQPQHF
CDR3 DNA: TGTGCCAGTAGACAGGGGGCTAGTCCCAATCAGCCCCAGCATTTT
V gene: TRBV19
D gene: TRBD1
J gene: TRBJ1-5
clone size: few

CDR3 protein: CSARDPGGGKTQYF
CDR3 DNA: TGCAGTGCTAGAGATCCGGGGGGCGGGAAGACCCAGTACTTC
V gene: TRBV20-1
D gene: -
J gene: TRBJ2-5
clone size: few

CDR3 protein: CASSLPDGAYGYTF
CDR3 DNA: TGCGCCAGCAGCTTGCCGGACGGCGCCTATGGCTACACCTTC
V gene: TRBV5-1
D gene: -
J gene: TRBJ1-2
clone size: -

CDR3 protein: CSASVTTGQNNSPLHF
CDR3 DNA: TGCAGTGCTAGCGTTACTACGGGACAAAATAATTCACCCCTCCACTTT
V gene: TRBV20-1
D gene: -
J gene: TRBJ1-6
clone size: many

CDR3 protein: CAWRPTDYSYEQYF
CDR3 DNA: TGTGCCTGGAGGCCGACGGATTATTCCTACGAGCAGTACTTC
V gene: TRBV30
D gene: -
J gene: TRBJ2-7
clone size: -

CDR3 protein: CASSPSGRTEQYF
CDR3 DNA: TGTGCCAGCAGCCCTTCAGGGCGAACCGAGCAGTACTTC
V gene: TRBV4-2
D gene: -
J gene: TRBJ2-7
clone size: -

CDR3 protein: CASSSRLAGGGNTGELFF
CDR3 DNA: TGTGCCAGCAGCTCCCGACTAGCGGGAGGGGGAAACACCGGGGAGCTGTTTTTT
V gene: TRBV11-2
D gene: TRBD2
J gene: TRBJ2-2
clone size: few

CDR3 protein: CASSILAGVGKETQYF
CDR3 DNA: TGTGCCAGCAGCATTTTAGCGGGAGTTGGGAAAGAGACCCAGTACTTC
V gene: TRBV7-2
D gene: TRBD2
J gene: TRBJ2-5
clone size: -

CDR3 protein: CASSREQGTIGNTIYF
CDR3 DNA: TGTGCCAGCAGCCGAGAGCAGGGGACGATTGGAAACACCATATATTTT
V gene: TRBV7-2
D gene: -
J gene: TRBJ1-3
clone size: -

CDR3 protein: CASITGGHEQFF
CDR3 DNA: TGTGCCAGCATTACCGGTGGGCATGAGCAGTTCTTC
V gene: TRBV6-6
D gene: -
J gene: TRBJ2-1
clone size: few

CDR3 protein: CASSFQQTYEQYF
CDR3 DNA: TGCGCCAGCAGCTTTCAACAGACTTACGAGCAGTACTTC
V gene: TRBV5-1
D gene: -
J gene: TRBJ2-7
clone size: -

CDR3 protein: CASRRHRSGTEAFF
CDR3 DNA: TGTGCCAGCAGGAGACACAGATCGGGAACTGAAGCTTTCTTT
V gene: TRBV28
D gene: -
J gene: TRBJ1-1
clone size: few

CDR3 protein: CASSAGAGANVLTF
CDR3 DNA: TGTGCCAGCAGTGCAGGGGCCGGGGCCAACGTCCTGACTTTC
V gene: TRBV2
D gene: -
J gene: TRBJ2-6
clone size: -

CDR3 protein: CSASPRARYRGYGYTF
CDR3 DNA: TGCAGTGCTAGTCCAAGGGCCCGATACAGGGGGTATGGCTACACCTTC
V gene: TRBV20-1
D gene: TRBD1
J gene: TRBJ1-2
clone size: -

CDR3 protein: CASSPSGSAGELFF
CDR3 DNA: TGTGCCAGCAGTCCTAGCGGGAGCGCCGGGGAGCTGTTTTTT
V gene: TRBV12-3/TRBV12-4
D gene: TRBD2
J gene: TRBJ2-2
clone size: -

CDR3 protein: CATLGQEGTQYF
CDR3 DNA: TGTGCTACGCTCGGACAAGAGGGGACCCAGTACTTC
V gene: TRBV28
D gene: -
J gene: TRBJ2-5
clone size: -

CDR3 protein: CSVETGSGELFF
CDR3 DNA: TGCAGCGTCGAGACAGGTTCCGGGGAGCTGTTTTTT
V gene: TRBV29-1
D gene: -
J gene: TRBJ2-2
clone size: few

CDR3 protein: CASSWGQEFYNEQFF
CDR3 DNA: TGTGCCAGCAGTTGGGGACAAGAATTTTACAATGAGCAGTTCTTC
V gene: TRBV2
D gene: -
J gene: TRBJ2-1
clone size: many

CDR3 protein: CASSQDRFSGNTIYF
CDR3 DNA: TGTGCCAGCAGCCAAGACAGGTTTTCTGGAAACACCATATATTTT
V gene: TRBV13
D gene: -
J gene: TRBJ1-3
clone size: few

CDR3 protein: CASSLVGQGAYGYTF
CDR3 DNA: TGTGCCAGCAGCTTAGTCGGACAGGGGGCTTATGGCTACACCTTC
V gene: TRBV11-2
D gene: TRBD1
J gene: TRBJ1-2
clone size: -

CDR3 protein: CASRVSAVETQYF
CDR3 DNA: TGTGCCAGCAGAGTGAGTGCGGTAGAGACCCAGTACTTC
V gene: TRBV7-8
D gene: -
J gene: TRBJ2-5
clone size: few

CDR3 protein: CASSQVAGGFYNEQFF
CDR3 DNA: TGTGCCAGCAGCCAAGTAGCGGGGGGTTTCTACAATGAGCAGTTCTTC
V gene: TRBV14
D gene: TRBD2
J gene: TRBJ2-1
clone size: -

CDR3 protein: CASSDSWAAYNEQFF
CDR3 DNA: TGTGCCAGCAGTGACTCTTGGGCAGCCTACAATGAGCAGTTCTTC
V gene: TRBV2
D gene: -
J gene: TRBJ2-1
clone size: -

CDR3 protein: CSASSWPSTGQGANLDIQYF
CDR3 DNA: TGCAGTGCTAGTAGTTGGCCATCTACCGGACAGGGGGCGAATTTGGACATTCAGTACTTC
V gene: TRBV20-1
D gene: TRBD1
J gene: TRBJ2-4
clone size: few

CDR3 protein: CASTKKGILDTQYF
CDR3 DNA: TGTGCCAGCACTAAAAAGGGGATTTTAGATACGCAGTATTTT
V gene: TRBV12-3/TRBV12-4
D gene: -
J gene: TRBJ2-3
clone size: -

CDR3 protein: CASSYLTGDSYEQYF
CDR3 DNA: TGCGCCAGCAGCTACTTGACAGGGGACTCCTACGAGCAGTACTTC
V gene: TRBV5-1
D gene: TRBD1
J gene: TRBJ2-7
clone size: -

CDR3 protein: CASSLSDRGDTQYF
CDR3 DNA: TGTGCCAGCAGTTTGTCGGACAGGGGAGATACGCAGTATTTT
V gene: TRBV6-5
D gene: TRBD1
J gene: TRBJ2-3
clone size: -

CDR3 protein: CASGTPPNYGYTF
CDR3 DNA: TGTGCCAGCGGAACCCCCCCAAACTATGGCTACACCTTC
V gene: TRBV7-2
D gene: -
J gene: TRBJ1-2
clone size: -

CDR3 protein: CASSQDPARNEQFF
CDR3 DNA: TGTGCCAGCAGCCAGGATCCCGCTAGAAATGAGCAGTTCTTC
V gene: TRBV3-1
D gene: -
J gene: TRBJ2-1
clone size: few

CDR3 protein: CASKTRGQETQYF
CDR3 DNA: TGTGCCAGTAAGACTCGAGGACAAGAGACCCAGTACTTC
V gene: TRBV6-6
D gene: -
J gene: TRBJ2-5
clone size: few

CDR3 protein: CAWSEGLAANNEQFF
CDR3 DNA: TGTGCCTGGAGTGAGGGACTAGCGGCAAACAATGAGCAGTTCTTC
V gene: TRBV30
D gene: TRBD2
J gene: TRBJ2-1
clone size: few

CDR3 protein: CASSPTDPGEQFF
CDR3 DNA: TGTGCCAGCAGTCCGACCGATCCGGGTGAGCAGTTCTTC
V gene: TRBV6-2/TRBV6-3
D gene: -
J gene: TRBJ2-1
clone size: -

CDR3 protein: CATSRQNANEQFF
CDR3 DNA: TGTGCCACCAGCAGACAAAACGCGAATGAGCAGTTCTTC
V gene: TRBV15
D gene: -
J gene: TRBJ2-1
clone size: few